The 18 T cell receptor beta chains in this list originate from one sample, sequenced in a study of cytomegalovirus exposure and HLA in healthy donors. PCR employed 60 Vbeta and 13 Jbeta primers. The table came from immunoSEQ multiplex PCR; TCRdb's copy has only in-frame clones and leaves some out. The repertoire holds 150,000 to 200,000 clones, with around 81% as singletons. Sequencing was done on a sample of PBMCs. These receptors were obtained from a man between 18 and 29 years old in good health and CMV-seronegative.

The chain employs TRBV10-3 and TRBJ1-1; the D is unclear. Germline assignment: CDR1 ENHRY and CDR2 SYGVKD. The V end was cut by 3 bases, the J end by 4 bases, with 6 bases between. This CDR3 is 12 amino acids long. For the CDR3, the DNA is TGTGCCATCAGTGATGCGGCCACTGAAGCTTTCTTT. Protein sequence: CAISDAATEAFF.

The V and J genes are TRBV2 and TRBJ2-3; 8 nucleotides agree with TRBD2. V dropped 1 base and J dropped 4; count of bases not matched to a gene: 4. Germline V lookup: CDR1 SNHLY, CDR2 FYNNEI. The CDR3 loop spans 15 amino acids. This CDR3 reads CASSEEGLVADTQYF. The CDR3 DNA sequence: TGTGCCAGCAGTGAAGAGGGACTAGTTGCAGATACGCAGTATTTT.

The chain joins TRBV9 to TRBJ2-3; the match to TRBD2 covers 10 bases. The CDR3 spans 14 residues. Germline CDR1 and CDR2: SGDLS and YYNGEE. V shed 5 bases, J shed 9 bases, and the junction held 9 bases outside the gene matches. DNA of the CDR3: TGTGCCAGCAGTGGGACTAGCGAGAGCGAAACGCAGTATTTT. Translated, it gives CASSGTSESETQYF.

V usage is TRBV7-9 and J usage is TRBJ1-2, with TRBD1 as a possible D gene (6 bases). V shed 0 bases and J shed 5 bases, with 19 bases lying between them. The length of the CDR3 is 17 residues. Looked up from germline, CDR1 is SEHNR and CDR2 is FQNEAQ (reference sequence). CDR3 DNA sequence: TGTGCCAGCAGCTTAGCCCTCCCGGGACATCGCGGTTATGGCTACACCTTC. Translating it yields CASSLALPGHRGYGYTF.

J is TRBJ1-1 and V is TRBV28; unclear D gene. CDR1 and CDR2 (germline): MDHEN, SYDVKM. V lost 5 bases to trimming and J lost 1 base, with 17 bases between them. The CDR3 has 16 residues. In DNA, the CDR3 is TGTGCCAGCAGTATCTCCCCCCGAGTTCAGAACACTGAAGCTTTCTTT. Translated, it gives CASSISPRVQNTEAFF.

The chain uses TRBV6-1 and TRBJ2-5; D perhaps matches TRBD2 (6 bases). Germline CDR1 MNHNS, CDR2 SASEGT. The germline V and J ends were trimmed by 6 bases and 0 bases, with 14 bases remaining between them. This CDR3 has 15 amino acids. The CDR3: CASSPRGRDQETQYF. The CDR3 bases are TGTGCCAGCAGCCCCCGGGGGAGAGACCAAGAGACCCAGTACTTC.

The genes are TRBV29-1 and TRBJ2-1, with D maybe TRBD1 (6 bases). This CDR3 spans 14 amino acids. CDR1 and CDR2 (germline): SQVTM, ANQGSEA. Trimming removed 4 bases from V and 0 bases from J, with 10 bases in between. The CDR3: CSVVGRGSYNEQFF. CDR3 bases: TGCAGCGTTGTGGGCAGGGGCTCCTACAATGAGCAGTTCTTC.

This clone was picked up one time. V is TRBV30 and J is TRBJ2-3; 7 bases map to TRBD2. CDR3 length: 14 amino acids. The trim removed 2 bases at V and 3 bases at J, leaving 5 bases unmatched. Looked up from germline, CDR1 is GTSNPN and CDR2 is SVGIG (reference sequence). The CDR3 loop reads CAWSPGLETDTQYF. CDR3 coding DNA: TGTGCCTGGAGTCCCGGACTAGAAACAGATACGCAGTATTTT.

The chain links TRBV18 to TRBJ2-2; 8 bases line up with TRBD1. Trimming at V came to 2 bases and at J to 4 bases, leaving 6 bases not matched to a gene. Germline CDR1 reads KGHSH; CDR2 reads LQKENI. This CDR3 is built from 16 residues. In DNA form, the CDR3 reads TGTGCCAGCTCACCATTAAGACAGGGGAGCACCGGGGAGCTGTTTTTT. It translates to CASSPLRQGSTGELFF.

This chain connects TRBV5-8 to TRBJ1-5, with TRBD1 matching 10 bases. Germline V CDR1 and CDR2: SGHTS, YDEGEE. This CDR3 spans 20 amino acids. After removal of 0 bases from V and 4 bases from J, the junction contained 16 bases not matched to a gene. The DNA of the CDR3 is TGTGCCAGCAGCTTGGCCACCTTTTTGAGGGGACAGGGGACGAATCAGCCCCAGCATTTT. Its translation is CASSLATFLRGQGTNQPQHF.

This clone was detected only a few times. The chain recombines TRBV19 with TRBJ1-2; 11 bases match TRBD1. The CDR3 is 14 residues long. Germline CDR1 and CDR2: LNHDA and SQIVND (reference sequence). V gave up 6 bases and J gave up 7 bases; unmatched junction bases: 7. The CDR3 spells CASSGTGGPGGYTF. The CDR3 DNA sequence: TGTGCCAGTAGCGGGACAGGGGGACCCGGTGGCTACACCTTC.

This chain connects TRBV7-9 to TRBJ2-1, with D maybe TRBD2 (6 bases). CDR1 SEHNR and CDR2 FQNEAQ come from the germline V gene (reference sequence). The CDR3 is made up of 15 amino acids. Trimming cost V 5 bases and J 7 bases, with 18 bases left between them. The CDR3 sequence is CASSRGTQARNEQFF. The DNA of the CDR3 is TGTGCCAGCAGCCGAGGGACTCAGGCAAGGAATGAGCAGTTCTTC.

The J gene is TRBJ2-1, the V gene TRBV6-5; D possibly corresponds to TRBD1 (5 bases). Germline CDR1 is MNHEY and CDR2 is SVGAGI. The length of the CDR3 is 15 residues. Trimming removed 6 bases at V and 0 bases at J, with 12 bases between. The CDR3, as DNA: TGTGCCAGCAGCTGGACAATTAGCTCCTACAATGAGCAGTTCTTC. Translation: CASSWTISSYNEQFF.

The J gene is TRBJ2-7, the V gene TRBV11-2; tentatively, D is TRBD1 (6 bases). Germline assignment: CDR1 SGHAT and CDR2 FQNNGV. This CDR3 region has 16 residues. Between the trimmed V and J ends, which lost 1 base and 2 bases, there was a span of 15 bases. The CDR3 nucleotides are TGTGCCAGCAGCTTAGCCCCCACAGGGAGTCCCTACGAGCAGTACTTC. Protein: CASSLAPTGSPYEQYF.

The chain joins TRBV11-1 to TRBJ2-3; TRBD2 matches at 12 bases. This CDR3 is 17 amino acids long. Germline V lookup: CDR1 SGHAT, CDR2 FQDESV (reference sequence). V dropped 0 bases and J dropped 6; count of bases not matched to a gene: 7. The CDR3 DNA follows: TGTGCCAGCAGCTTAGCCCAACTAGCGGGAGGACGGGATACGCAGTATTTT. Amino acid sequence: CASSLAQLAGGRDTQYF.

The CDR3: CASSYYRGGQPQHF. As DNA, the CDR3 is TGTGCCAGCAGCTACTACAGGGGAGGACAGCCCCAGCATTTT. The chain uses TRBV5-6 and TRBJ1-5, with 7 bases matching TRBD1. The V gene's germline CDR1 is SGHDT and CDR2 YYEEEE. V gave up 3 bases and J gave up 7 bases; unmatched junction bases: 7. The CDR3 has 14 residues.

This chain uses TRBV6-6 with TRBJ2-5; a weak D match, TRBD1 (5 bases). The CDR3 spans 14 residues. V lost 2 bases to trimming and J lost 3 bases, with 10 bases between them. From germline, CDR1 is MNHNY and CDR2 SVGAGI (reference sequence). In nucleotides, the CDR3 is TGTGCCAGCAGTTACGATCGGACAAAAGAGACCCAGTACTTC. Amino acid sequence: CASSYDRTKETQYF.

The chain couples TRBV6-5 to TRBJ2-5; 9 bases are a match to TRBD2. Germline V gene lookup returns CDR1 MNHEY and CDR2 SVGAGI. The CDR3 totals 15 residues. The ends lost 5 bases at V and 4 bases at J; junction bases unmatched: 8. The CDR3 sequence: CASSGGRDSGETQYF. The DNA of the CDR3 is TGTGCCAGCAGTGGCGGGAGGGATTCGGGAGAGACCCAGTACTTC.